Each of the 5 T cell receptor beta chains below was sequenced from the same sample in a study of shared clonotypes between healthy human individuals. Assay: immunoSEQ multiplex PCR; the TCRdb copy retains only in-frame clones and omits some. The table shows a few hundred thousand clones, with 60% to 80% occurring only once. The sequenced material came from memory CD4+ T cells sorted from blood. Regarding subset: CD45RA-negative fraction. These receptor sequences come from a man younger than 40 in good health.

The V call is TRBV28, the J call TRBJ1-5; D is possibly TRBD1 (6 bases). V lost 4 bases, J lost 6 bases, and 10 bases lay in between. Germline CDR1 reads MDHEN; CDR2 reads SYDVKM. CDR3 length: 13 amino acids. This CDR3 reads CASSWVRGQPQHF. The CDR3 coding sequence is TGTGCCAGCAGTTGGGTCAGGGGTCAGCCCCAGCATTTT.

V usage is TRBV18 and J usage is TRBJ1-4; perhaps TRBD1 as D (5 bases). The germline V and J ends were trimmed by 5 bases and 0 bases, with 16 bases remaining between them. Germline values: CDR1 KGHSH, CDR2 LQKENI. CDR3 length equals 17 residues. The CDR3 sequence is CASSIRQRSSTNEKLFF. CDR3 DNA sequence: TGTGCCAGCTCAATCCGACAGAGGAGTTCAACTAATGAAAAACTGTTTTTT.

Only a few counts were recorded for this clone. This chain links TRBV16 with TRBJ2-3; D is unresolved. The V end was cut by 4 bases, the J end by 0 bases, with 14 bases between. CDR1 and CDR2 from the germline V gene are KGHSY and FQNENV. The CDR3 covers 16 residues. As DNA, the CDR3 is TGTGCCAGCAGCCCTCTACGCCTCGTTAGCACAGATACGCAGTATTTT. Residues: CASSPLRLVSTDTQYF. The variable domain in full, completed from reference TRBV16 and TRBJ2-3, reads GEEVAQTPKHLVRGEGQKAKLYCAPIKGHSYVFWYQQVLKNEFKFLISFQNENVFDETGMPKERFSAKCLPNSPCSLEIQATKLEDSAVYFCASSPLRLVSTDTQYFGPGTRLTVL.

The chain combines TRBV5-4 with TRBJ2-2, with D tentatively TRBD1 (7 bases). Trimming took off 2 bases at V and 7 bases at J, with 15 bases between the two ends. This CDR3 has 15 amino acids. The germline CDR1 and CDR2 sequences are SGHNT and YYREEE (reference sequence). The CDR3 here is CASSFQGGRDGELFF. In DNA form, the CDR3 reads TGTGCCAGCAGCTTCCAGGGGGGCAGGGACGGGGAGCTGTTTTTT.

There are a few counts of this clone. This chain joins TRBV21-1 and TRBJ1-1. TRBV21-1 is termed a pseudogene. The CDR3 has 14 amino acids. CDR3 DNA sequence: TGTGCCAGCAGATGGGGGGTAGTCCCAACTGAAGCTTTCTTT. Translated: CASRWGVVPTEAFF.